The 17 T cell receptor beta chains reported below all come from one sample, sequenced in a study of cytomegalovirus exposure and HLA in healthy donors. TCRdb's table, derived via immunoSEQ multiplex PCR, lists solely in-frame clones and lacks some. The table includes 55,000 to 75,000 clones, 90% to 95% detected once. The sequencing sample was made of PBMCs. These TCRs come from a man aged 18 to 30 in good health and CMV-seropositive.

The chain uses TRBV2 and TRBJ2-5, with 10 bases fitting TRBD2. V shed 7 bases and J 7 bases; nucleotides not matched to a gene: 9. CDR3 length: 14 residues. The V gene's germline CDR1 is SNHLY and CDR2 FYNNEI. CDR3 in amino acids: CASTALAGGGTQYF. The CDR3 coding sequence is TGTGCCAGCACCGCCTTAGCGGGGGGAGGGACCCAGTACTTC.

The chain recombines TRBV7-9 with TRBJ1-1; the match to TRBD1 covers 7 bases. The V gene end was trimmed by 5 bases and the J gene end by 1 base; junction bases not matched to a gene: 10. This CDR3 is built from 16 residues. Per the germline V gene, CDR1 is SEHNR and CDR2 is FQNEAQ (reference sequence). The CDR3 sequence: CASSQQGFARNTEAFF. In DNA form, the CDR3 reads TGTGCCAGCAGCCAACAGGGGTTCGCAAGGAACACTGAAGCTTTCTTT.

This clone was detected once. The chain employs TRBV28 and TRBJ1-2; 11 positions agree with TRBD1. CDR3 length: 16 amino acids. V dropped 2 bases and J dropped 8; count of bases not matched to a gene: 10. Germline CDR1 MDHEN, CDR2 SYDVKM. The DNA for the CDR3 is TGTGCCAGCAGTTTACAGGGACAGGGGGGGCTCGTCGGCTACACCTTC. This encodes CASSLQGQGGLVGYTF.

This clone came up once. This chain uses TRBV9 with TRBJ2-5, with 9 bases matching TRBD1. The CDR3 has 15 residues. Unmatched junction bases numbered 9, after V lost 4 bases and J lost 5 bases. Germline CDR1 SGDLS, CDR2 YYNGEE. For the CDR3, the DNA is TGTGCCAGCAGCTCCCGACAGGGGGGTGAGGAGACCCAGTACTTC. This translates into CASSSRQGGEETQYF. Combining the CDR3 with reference TRBV9 and TRBJ2-5 gives the whole variable domain DSGVTQTPKHLITATGQRVTLRCSPRSGDLSVYWYQQSLDQGLQFLIQYYNGEERAKGNILERFSAQQFPDLHSELNLSSLELGDSALYFCASSSRQGGEETQYFGPGTRLLVL.

This clone was counted a few times. The genes are TRBV10-2 and TRBJ2-2, with 7 positions matching TRBD1. The CDR3 is 14 amino acids. V was clipped by 2 bases and J by 6 bases; unmatched bases: 3. Germline V gene sequence: CDR1 WSHSY, CDR2 SAAADI. The CDR3 DNA reads TGCGCCAGCAGTGAGAGGGGGACAGCCGGGGAGCTGTTTTTT. Protein: CASSERGTAGELFF.

The rearrangement uses TRBV2 and TRBJ2-3; D not resolved. CDR3 length: 12 residues. With 8 bases removed from V and 2 bases from J, the gap between germline ends came to 8 bases. CDR1 is SNHLY and CDR2 is FYNNEI in the germline V gene. The CDR3: CASARLTDTQYF. The DNA for the CDR3 is TGTGCCAGCGCCCGACTCACAGATACGCAGTATTTT.

J is TRBJ2-1 and V is TRBV7-9; D is unresolved. Deletions cut 5 bases from V and 10 bases from J, with 6 bases between. CDR1 and CDR2 from the germline V gene are SEHNR and FQNEAQ (reference sequence). This CDR3 comprises 10 residues. CDR3 residues: CASSPGEQFF. The CDR3, as DNA: TGTGCCAGCAGCCCCGGGGAGCAGTTCTTC.

The CDR3 sequence: CATSRERRQGPLSNQPQHF. Written as DNA, the CDR3 is TGTGCCACCAGCAGAGAGAGGAGACAGGGACCTTTGAGCAATCAGCCCCAGCATTTT. The chain combines TRBV15 with TRBJ1-5, with 7 bases identical to TRBD1. Germline assignment: CDR1 LNHNV and CDR2 YYDKDF (reference sequence). Trimming cost V 0 bases and J 1 base; bases outside gene matches: 12. This CDR3 is built from 19 residues.

The rearrangement joins TRBV2 to TRBJ2-5; 9 bases are a match to TRBD1. Unmatched junction bases numbered 7, after V lost 7 bases and J lost 1 base. The CDR3 is made up of 15 amino acids. Germline V gives CDR1 SNHLY, CDR2 FYNNEI. This CDR3 reads CASNMDRGAQETQYF. The CDR3 DNA is TGTGCCAGCAACATGGACAGGGGCGCCCAAGAGACCCAGTACTTC.

The chain couples TRBV6-5 to TRBJ2-1, with TRBD1 matching 8 bases. This CDR3 has 12 residues. V lost 6 bases, J lost 8 bases, and 3 bases stayed unmatched. Germline lookup yields CDR1 MNHEY and CDR2 SVGAGI. The CDR3 protein is CASRGTGDEQFF. In nucleotides, the CDR3 is TGTGCCAGCAGGGGGACAGGAGATGAGCAGTTCTTC.

The chain employs TRBV9 and TRBJ2-1, with D hard to call. CDR3 length: 16 residues. Germline V gives CDR1 SGDLS, CDR2 YYNGEE. The V end was cut by 5 bases, the J end by 5 bases, with 20 bases between. In DNA, the CDR3 is TGTGCCAGCAGTCTGCGAGACACGGTGGTACACAATGAGCAGTTCTTC. This encodes CASSLRDTVVHNEQFF.

The chain has TRBV5-6 and TRBJ2-3, with D maybe TRBD1 (5 bases). This CDR3 has 14 residues. The V gene's germline CDR1 is SGHDT and CDR2 YYEEEE. The V end lost 2 bases, the J end lost 0 bases, and 7 bases lay between the germline ends. The CDR3 sequence is CASSLGASTDTQYF. The CDR3 bases are TGTGCCAGCAGCTTAGGGGCTAGCACAGATACGCAGTATTTT.

In this sample, this clone turned up once. The CDR3 sequence is CASSQDPGRGRTEAFF. The CDR3 DNA sequence: TGCGCCAGCAGCCAAGATCCGGGCAGGGGGCGTACTGAAGCTTTCTTT. The rearrangement links TRBV4-3 to TRBJ1-1; 8 nucleotides match TRBD1. J gave up 5 bases and V 0 bases, and 8 bases lay outside the gene matches. In germline, CDR1 is LGHNA, CDR2 YSLEER. The CDR3 contains 16 residues.

This clone has a handful of counts. This sequence joins TRBV30 and TRBJ2-7; 10 nucleotides agree with TRBD1. V shed 5 bases, J shed 7 bases, and the junction held 8 bases outside the gene matches. CDR3 length: 13 residues. Per germline, CDR1 GTSNPN and CDR2 SVGIG (reference sequence). The CDR3 here is CAWADRGIFEQYF. CDR3 coding DNA: TGTGCCTGGGCGGACAGGGGGATCTTTGAGCAGTACTTC.

The genes are TRBV7-2 and TRBJ1-3; a possible D gene is TRBD1 (6 bases). V was trimmed by 2 bases and J by 2 bases, leaving 7 bases between them. The CDR3 is 14 amino acids. The germline gives CDR1 SGHTA, CDR2 FQGNSA. This chain's CDR3 is CASSLQGTGNTIYF. Written as DNA, the CDR3 is TGTGCCAGCAGCTTACAGGGGACTGGAAACACCATATATTTT.

J is TRBJ1-6 and V is TRBV6-1, with D unresolved. This CDR3 has 15 amino acids. V lost 2 bases and J lost 6, with 11 bases in between. The germline V gene has CDR1 MNHNS and CDR2 SASEGT. CDR3 bases: TGTGCCAGCAGTGAAATCCGGGGAGGTAATTCACCCCTCCACTTT. It yields the protein CASSEIRGGNSPLHF.

The chain employs TRBV5-4 and TRBJ1-1; 9 nucleotides align to TRBD1. The CDR3 has 13 residues. The ends lost 4 bases at V and 6 bases at J; junction bases unmatched: 4. Germline CDR1 and CDR2: SGHNT and YYREEE (reference sequence). The CDR3 spells CASSGTGSPEAFF. CDR3 DNA sequence: TGTGCCAGCAGCGGGACAGGGTCTCCTGAAGCTTTCTTT.